The rows below give T cell receptor beta chains drawn from one sample of a study of blood T cell repertoires in COVID-19. Libraries were prepared by immunoSEQ multiplex PCR; TCRdb keeps only in-frame clonotypes and omits some of them. The table shows roughly 21,000 clones, with 80% to 90% occurring only once. Sequenced input: peripheral blood. The receptors were sampled from a man in his 70s with active COVID-19. The CDR3 runs from the conserved cysteine through the conserved F or W. A D gene is named only where the DNA matches it firmly. Clone size appears in some rows only: once, few, many, or a class for an expanded clone.

NA,TRBV11-2,NA,TRBJ1-3,CASSLSGVSGNTIYF,TGTGCCAGCAGCCTTAGTGGAGTCTCTGGAAACACCATATATTTT
NA,TRBV5-1,TRBD1,TRBJ2-1,CASSLYSGGYEQFF,TGCGCCAGCAGCTTGTATTCAGGGGGCTATGAGCAGTTCTTC
NA,TRBV11-3,TRBD2,TRBJ2-3,CASSTGLAGDTDTQYF,TGTGCCAGCAGCACTGGACTAGCGGGGGACACAGATACGCAGTATTTT
once,TRBV28,TRBD1,TRBJ1-5,CASRSDRGRDQPQHF,TGTGCCAGCAGATCTGACAGGGGGCGCGATCAGCCCCAGCATTTT
NA,TRBV30,NA,TRBJ2-5,CAWTFAGVETQYF,TGTGCCTGGACTTTTGCCGGGGTAGAGACCCAGTACTTC
NA,TRBV12-3/TRBV12-4,NA,TRBJ1-5,CASRSDSNQPQHF,TGTGCCAGCAGATCAGATAGCAATCAGCCCCAGCATTTT
NA,TRBV4-1,NA,TRBJ2-3,CASSQEPTRTNRGGRTDTQYF,TGCGCCAGCAGCCAAGAGCCCACCCGTACTAACAGGGGAGGTCGCACAGATACGCAGTATTTT
NA,TRBV20-1,NA,TRBJ2-1,CSARVAGAKFF,TGCAGTGCTAGAGTTGCGGGGGCCAAGTTCTTC
NA,TRBV6-6,TRBD1,TRBJ2-7,CASSFRQGLSYEQYF,TGTGCCAGCAGTTTCAGACAGGGTCTATCCTACGAGCAGTACTTC
NA,TRBV29-1,TRBD2,TRBJ2-5,CSVEDPRGGVETQYF,TGCAGCGTTGAAGATCCGCGGGGGGGCGTCGAGACCCAGTACTTC
NA,TRBV11-3,TRBD1,TRBJ2-2,CASSPNLGQGFGELFF,TGTGCCAGCAGCCCGAACCTGGGACAGGGCTTCGGGGAGCTGTTTTTT
few,TRBV3-1/TRBV3-2,TRBD1,TRBJ1-3,CASSHGQGLFISGNTIYF,TGTGCCAGCAGCCATGGACAGGGTCTATTCATCTCTGGAAACACCATATATTTT
once,TRBV18,NA,TRBJ2-2,CASSLETGELFF,TGTGCCAGCTCACTAGAGACGGGAGAGCTGTTTTTT
NA,TRBV19,TRBD1,TRBJ2-3,CASSAGTGIAQYF,TGTGCCAGTAGCGCAGGGACAGGCATAGCGCAGTATTTT
NA,TRBV7-2,NA,TRBJ1-5,CASSLRRGNQPQHF,TGTGCCAGCAGCTTACGACGGGGGAATCAGCCCCAGCATTTT
once,TRBV7-8,TRBD2,TRBJ2-5,CASSRSGGTLFGKTQYF,TGTGCCAGCAGCCGAAGCGGGGGGACCCTTTTTGGGAAGACCCAGTACTTC
NA,TRBV11-2,TRBD2,TRBJ2-3,CASSAVFAGGDTQYF,TGTGCCAGCAGCGCCGTTTTCGCGGGGGGCGATACGCAGTATTTT
few,TRBV2,TRBD1,TRBJ1-5,CASRTGLQPQHF,TGTGCCAGCAGGACAGGGCTTCAGCCCCAGCATTTT
NA,TRBV9,NA,TRBJ2-7,CASSVGHSYEQYF,TGTGCCAGCAGCGTAGGTCACTCCTACGAGCAGTACTTC
NA,TRBV11-3,NA,TRBJ1-2,CASSLVGEAGYTF,TGTGCCAGCAGCTTAGTAGGGGAGGCAGGCTACACCTTC
few,TRBV9,TRBD2,TRBJ2-7,CASSPGGAEQYF,TGTGCCAGCAGCCCCGGGGGGGCCGAGCAGTACTTC
NA,TRBV7-9,TRBD1,TRBJ2-1,CASSLTQGDNEQFF,TGTGCCAGCAGCCTGACACAGGGGGACAATGAGCAGTTCTTC